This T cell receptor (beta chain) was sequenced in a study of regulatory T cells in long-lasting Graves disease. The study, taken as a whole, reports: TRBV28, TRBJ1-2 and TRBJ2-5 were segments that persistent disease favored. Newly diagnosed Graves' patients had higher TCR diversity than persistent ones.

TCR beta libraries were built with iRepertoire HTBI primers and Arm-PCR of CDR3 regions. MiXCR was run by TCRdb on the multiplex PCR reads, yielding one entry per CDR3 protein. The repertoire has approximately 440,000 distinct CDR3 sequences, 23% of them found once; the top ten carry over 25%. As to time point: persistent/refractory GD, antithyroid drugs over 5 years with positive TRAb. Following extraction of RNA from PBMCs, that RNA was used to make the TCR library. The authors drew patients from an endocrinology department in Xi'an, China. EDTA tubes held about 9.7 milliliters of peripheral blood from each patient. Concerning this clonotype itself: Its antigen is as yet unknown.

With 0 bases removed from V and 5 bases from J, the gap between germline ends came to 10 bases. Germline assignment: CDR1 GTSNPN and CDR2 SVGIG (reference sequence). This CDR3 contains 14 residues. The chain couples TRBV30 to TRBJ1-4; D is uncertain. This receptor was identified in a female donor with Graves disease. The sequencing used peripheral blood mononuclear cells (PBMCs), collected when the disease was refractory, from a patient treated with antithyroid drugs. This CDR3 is CAWSVPGWNEKLFF. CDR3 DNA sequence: TGTGCCTGGAGTGTACCCGGATGGAATGAAAAACTGTTTTTT.